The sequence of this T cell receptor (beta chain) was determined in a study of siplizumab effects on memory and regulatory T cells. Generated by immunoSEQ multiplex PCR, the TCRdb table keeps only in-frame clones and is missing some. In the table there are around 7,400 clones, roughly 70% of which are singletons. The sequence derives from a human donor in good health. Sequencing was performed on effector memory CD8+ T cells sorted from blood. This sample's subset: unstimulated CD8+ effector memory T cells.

The CDR3 DNA sequence: TGTGCCAGCAGTGCACTAGCGGGAGACTCCTCCTACAATGAGCAGTTCTTC. The encoded protein is CASSALAGDSSYNEQFF. The chain links TRBV6-1 to TRBJ2-1; 11 nucleotides line up with TRBD2. Unmatched junction bases numbered 5, after V lost 4 bases and J lost 0 bases. From germline, CDR1 is MNHNS and CDR2 SASEGT. The CDR3 has 17 residues.